The rows below give T cell receptor beta chains drawn from one sample of a study of somatic mutations in cytotoxic T cells in rheumatoid arthritis. Profiled with immunoSEQ multiplex PCR; TCRdb holds only in-frame clones, not every one. The sample lists just under 30,000 clones; about 87% were seen once. Material: CD8+ T cells sorted from blood. The receptors stem from an adult with rheumatoid arthritis. CDR3s include the opening cysteine and the closing phenylalanine or tryptophan. The order of the fields is D gene, V gene, J gene, clone size, CDR3 DNA, CDR3 protein. D genes are given only for firm matches. Size values are once, few and many counts, or a class for expanded clones, and some rows have none.

>TRBD2|TRBV7-3|TRBJ2-3|.
TGTGCCAGCAGCTTGGGGCCAGCGGGGGGCCCGGATACGCAGTATTTT
CASSLGPAGGPDTQYF
>TRBD2|TRBV27|TRBJ2-7|.
TGTGCCAGCAGAAGCGGGGGGTCCTACGAGCAGTACTTC
CASRSGGSYEQYF
>.|TRBV9|TRBJ1-1|.
TGTGCCAGCAGGAGATGGGGGCAGGTGAACACTGAAGCTTTCTTT
CASRRWGQVNTEAFF
>TRBD2|TRBV11-2|TRBJ2-2|.
TGTGCCAGCAGCTTCCCTGAAGCGGGAGTTACCGGGGAGCTGTTTTTT
CASSFPEAGVTGELFF
>.|TRBV5-6|TRBJ2-7|.
TGTGCCAGCAGCTTGGCCGGAGGGGCTAGCGTAGTACCCTACGAGCAGTACTTC
CASSLAGGASVVPYEQYF
>TRBD2|TRBV7-6|TRBJ2-5|.
TGTGCCAGCAGCTTAGCGGCGGGAGGGCGAAGAGAGACCCAGTACTTC
CASSLAAGGRRETQYF
>TRBD1|TRBV29-1|TRBJ1-2|.
TGCAGCGTTCTCGCTAGCGGGACAGGGAATTTCTATGGCTACACCTTC
CSVLASGTGNFYGYTF
>.|TRBV5-1|TRBJ1-2|.
TGCGCCAGCAGCTTGGCCGGAAAACAGCGAGGCTACACCTTC
CASSLAGKQRGYTF
>.|TRBV5-1|TRBJ1-1|.
TGCGCCAGCAGTGGTCAGGAGGGATCGAACACTGAAGCTTTCTTT
CASSGQEGSNTEAFF
>.|TRBV5-4|TRBJ2-5|once
TGTGCCAGCATGGGCAGGATGGAAGAGACCCAGTACTTC
CASMGRMEETQYF
>.|TRBV5-4|TRBJ2-1|.
TGTGCCAGCAGCCCGATGGAGGGCAGCTCCTACAATGAGCAGTTCTTC
CASSPMEGSSYNEQFF
>.|TRBV15|TRBJ2-7|.
TGTGCCACCAGCAGAGGGGGAGGGGGCTTCTACGAGCAGTACTTC
CATSRGGGGFYEQYF
>.|TRBV5-1|TRBJ2-5|.
TGCGCCAGCAATAGTTTGGGGACCCAAGAGACCCAGTACTTC
CASNSLGTQETQYF
>.|TRBV28|TRBJ2-7|.
TGTGCCAGCACAATGCACGAGGCCTACGAGCAGTACTTC
CASTMHEAYEQYF
>TRBD1|TRBV6-5|TRBJ2-7|.
TGTGCCAGCTATTCGTCAGGGACAGGTCCCTACGAGCAGTACTTC
CASYSSGTGPYEQYF
>TRBD1|TRBV7-2|TRBJ2-4|.
TGTGCCAGCACCCCCCGGGACAGCAGTAAAAACATTCAGTACTTC
CASTPRDSSKNIQYF
>.|TRBV6-4|TRBJ1-2|few
TGTGCCAGCAGTGACTCCGCCGACAGCCTCTATGGCTACACCTTC
CASSDSADSLYGYTF
>.|TRBV7-9|TRBJ2-6|.
TGTGCCAGCAGCTTAGGGGAGACTGGGGCCAACGTCCTGACTTTC
CASSLGETGANVLTF
>.|TRBV5-1|TRBJ2-1|.
TGCGCCAGCTGCCCGGGGGAACGGGAAGCCTACAATGAGCAGTTCTTC
CASCPGEREAYNEQFF
>.|TRBV7-9|TRBJ1-1|.
TGTGCCAGCAGCCCGACGGCGGAGACTGAAGCTTTCTTT
CASSPTAETEAFF
>.|TRBV6-4|TRBJ2-2|.
TGTGCCAGCAGTGACTCGACAGACACCGGGGAGCTGTTTTTT
CASSDSTDTGELFF
>.|TRBV7-6|TRBJ1-3|.
TGTGCCAGCAGCCCGACAGGCGGTGGAAACACCATATATTTT
CASSPTGGGNTIYF
>.|TRBV6-5|TRBJ1-1|.
TGTGCCAGCAGTTTTTTAGGAGCTGCAGCTTTCTTT
CASSFLGAAAFF
>TRBD1|TRBV25-1|TRBJ1-5|.
TGTGCCAGCAGTGTGACAGGGCAACAGCCCCAGCATTTT
CASSVTGQQPQHF
>TRBD2|TRBV28|TRBJ2-1|.
TGTGCCAGCAGTTTGAGGACTAGCGGGGGGTCATGGGCTGAGCAGTTCTTC
CASSLRTSGGSWAEQFF
>.|TRBV6-6|TRBJ2-7|.
TGTGCCAGCAGTGCCGGGACAATCTACGAGCAGTACTTC
CASSAGTIYEQYF